This T cell receptor (beta chain) is drawn from a study of Graves' ophthalmopathy and Graves' hyperthyroidism. This clonotype was seen many times. TCR beta CDR3 amplification used RNA transcripts. RT-PCR in the first round used HTBI primers; a second-round multiplex PCR followed. TCRdb redid the calling of the multiplex PCR reads with MiXCR, one entry per CDR3 protein. The table has roughly 400,000 distinct CDR3 sequences, 15% to 20% seen once; the top ten hold around 1.6%. The CDR3 covers 12 residues. The V gene's germline CDR1 is SGHDN and CDR2 FVKESK. Trimming pared 0 bases from V and 8 bases from J, leaving 7 bases between. The PBMCs originated from around 9.7 ml of fresh peripheral blood.

The clonotype comes from a woman younger than 35 with Graves' ophthalmopathy. The sequenced sample was peripheral blood. The chain couples TRBV14 to TRBJ1-2; D remains unclear. The chain's CDR3 is CASSQDTAGYTF. CDR3 nucleotides: TGTGCCAGCAGCCAAGATACAGCAGGCTACACCTTC.